This paragraph covers one T cell receptor beta chain sequence. This specimen belongs to a study of blood T cell repertoires in COVID-19. Study as a whole: Samples of COVID-19 (acute and convalescent) were obtained from the United States, Italy and Spain. PBMCs, B-cell-depleted T cells, or T cells were the source of the cDNA or gDNA that made up the material.

Original methodology: Reference gene primer amplification gave estimated nucleated cell counts. Profiled with immunoSEQ multiplex PCR; TCRdb holds only in-frame clones, not every one. D and trimming were read from the DNA, whereas the V and J calls and clone size are those reported in that table. The table records about 200,000 clones, more than 70% of them present only once. Germline CDR1 MGHRA, CDR2 YSYEKL. This CDR3 is 16 amino acids long. V was cut by 1 base and J by 2 bases, with 12 bases left in between. This chain joins TRBV4-1 and TRBJ1-5, with a tentative D call TRBD1 (5 bases). This clonotype was sampled from a woman of 80 years or more with active or convalescent COVID-19. Sample: peripheral blood. In DNA form, the CDR3 reads TGCGCCAGCAGCCAAGGAGGCAGGGCTGGCAATCAGCCCCAGCATTTT. This sequence encodes CASSQGGRAGNQPQHF.